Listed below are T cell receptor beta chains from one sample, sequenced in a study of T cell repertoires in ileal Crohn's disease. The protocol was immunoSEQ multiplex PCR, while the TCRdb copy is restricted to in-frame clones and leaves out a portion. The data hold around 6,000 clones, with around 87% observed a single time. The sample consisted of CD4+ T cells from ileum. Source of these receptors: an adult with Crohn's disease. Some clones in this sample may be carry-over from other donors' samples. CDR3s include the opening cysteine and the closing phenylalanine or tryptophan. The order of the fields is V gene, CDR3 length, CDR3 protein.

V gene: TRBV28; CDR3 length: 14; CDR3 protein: CASRSGQGASEQYF
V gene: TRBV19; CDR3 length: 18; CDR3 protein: CASSIGRVKAGGPNTQYF
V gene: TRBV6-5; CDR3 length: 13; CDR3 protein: CASSVTVNYEQYF
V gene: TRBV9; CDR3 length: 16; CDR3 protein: CASSVGRGGSYYGYTF
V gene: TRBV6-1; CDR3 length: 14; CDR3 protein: CASRMGQGDEKLFF
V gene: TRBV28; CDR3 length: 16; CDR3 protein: CASSIILGGGADGYTF
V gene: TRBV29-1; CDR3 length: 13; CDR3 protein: CSGYNSGSGELFF
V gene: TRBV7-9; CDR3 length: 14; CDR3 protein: CASNPVGGTGELFF
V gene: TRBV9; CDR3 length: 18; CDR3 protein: CASSIRGGAGVLLDEQFF
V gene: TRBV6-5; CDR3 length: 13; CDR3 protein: CASLDGANYGYTF
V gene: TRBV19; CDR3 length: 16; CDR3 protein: CASSIVGLAGESEQFF
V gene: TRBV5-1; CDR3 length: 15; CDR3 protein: CASSLGGSFGNTIYF
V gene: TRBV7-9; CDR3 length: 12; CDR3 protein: CASSLPNQPQHF
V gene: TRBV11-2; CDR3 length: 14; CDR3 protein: CASSLSQLAYEQYF
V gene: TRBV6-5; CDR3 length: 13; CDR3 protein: CASSWTGNEKLFF
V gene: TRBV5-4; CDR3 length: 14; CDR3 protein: CASSPTAGAKEQYF
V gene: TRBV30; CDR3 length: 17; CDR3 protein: CAWSSPSDRLAGFEQFF
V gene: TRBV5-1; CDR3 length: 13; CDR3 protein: CASSRGGDRGYTF
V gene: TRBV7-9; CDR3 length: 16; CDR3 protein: CASSFEGARGNQPQHF
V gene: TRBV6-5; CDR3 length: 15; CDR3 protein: CASRARDASGNTIYF
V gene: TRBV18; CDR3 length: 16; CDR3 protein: CASSPNYGQENTEAFF
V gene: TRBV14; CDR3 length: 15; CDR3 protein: CASSQEGAGGVEQFF
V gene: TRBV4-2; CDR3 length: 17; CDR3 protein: CASSQATSGLAKNIQYF
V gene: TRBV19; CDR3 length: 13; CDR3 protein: CATTTGGDQPQHF
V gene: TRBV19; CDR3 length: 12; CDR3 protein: CASSIVRKKAFF
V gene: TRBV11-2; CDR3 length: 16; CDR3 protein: CASSLGGQGSNQPQHF
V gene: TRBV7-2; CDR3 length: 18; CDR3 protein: CASSLVSGGQISGNTIYF
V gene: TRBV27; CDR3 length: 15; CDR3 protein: CASTPGGARPQPQHF
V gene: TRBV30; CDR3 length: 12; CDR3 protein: CAWSKGDVPQHF
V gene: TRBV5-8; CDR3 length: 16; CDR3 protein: CASSLSLAGDTGELFF
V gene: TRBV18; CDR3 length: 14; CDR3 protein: CASSQGLAADTQYF
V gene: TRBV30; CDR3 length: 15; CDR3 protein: CAWSVLGGISATQYF
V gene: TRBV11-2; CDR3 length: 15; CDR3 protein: CASSFDSGGSREQYF
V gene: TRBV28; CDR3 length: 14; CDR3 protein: CASSFPRNKPGYTF
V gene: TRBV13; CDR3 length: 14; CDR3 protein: CASSSRTVYTEAFF
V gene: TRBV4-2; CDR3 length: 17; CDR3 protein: CASSQVRTGWKGETQYF
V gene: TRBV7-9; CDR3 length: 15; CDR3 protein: CASSLRASSGNTIYF
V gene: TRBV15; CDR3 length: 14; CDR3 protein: CATSRAGGKNIQYF
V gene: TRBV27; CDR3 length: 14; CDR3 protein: CASSPLPGAQPQHF
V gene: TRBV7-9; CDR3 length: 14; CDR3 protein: CASSLAGGNQPQHF
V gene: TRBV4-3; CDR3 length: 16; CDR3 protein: CASSPDGLANTGELFF
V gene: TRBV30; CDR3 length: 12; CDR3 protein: CAWSLAEETQYF
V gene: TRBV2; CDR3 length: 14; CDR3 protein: CASSDRDTNEKLFF
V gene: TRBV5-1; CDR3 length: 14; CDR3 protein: CASSLAGQNTEAFF
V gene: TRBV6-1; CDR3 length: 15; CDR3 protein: CASSEVGGGGYEQYF
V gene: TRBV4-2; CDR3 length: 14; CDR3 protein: CASSELAGASEQYF